This entry is about one T cell receptor (beta chain). The antigen is unknown. This sample is part of a study of shared clonotypes between healthy human individuals. Study observations and caveats: Between a handful of donors, naive CD4 clonotypes were shared at a level of about 5%. Having only a few donors restricted how much genetic and exposure-history diversity was captured.

This CDR3 has 14 amino acids. V was cut by 3 bases and J by 7 bases, with 12 bases left in between. The germline gives CDR1 MDHEN, CDR2 SYDVKM. The data were produced by immunoSEQ multiplex PCR, yet TCRdb's version contains in-frame clones alone and is incomplete. The sample gives under 2.5 million clones, around 90% of which show up once; approximately 0.39% is in the top ten. J is TRBJ1-4 and V is TRBV28; maybe TRBD1 (5 bases). The receptor was derived from a man younger than 35 in good health. Some clones in this sample may be carry-over from other donors' samples. The sequencing sample was made of naive CD4+ T cells from PBMCs. Subset meaning: CD45RA+ positively selected. CDR3: CASSFKGSFEKLFF. CDR3 DNA: TGTGCCAGCAGTTTTAAGGGGAGCTTTGAAAAACTGTTTTTT.